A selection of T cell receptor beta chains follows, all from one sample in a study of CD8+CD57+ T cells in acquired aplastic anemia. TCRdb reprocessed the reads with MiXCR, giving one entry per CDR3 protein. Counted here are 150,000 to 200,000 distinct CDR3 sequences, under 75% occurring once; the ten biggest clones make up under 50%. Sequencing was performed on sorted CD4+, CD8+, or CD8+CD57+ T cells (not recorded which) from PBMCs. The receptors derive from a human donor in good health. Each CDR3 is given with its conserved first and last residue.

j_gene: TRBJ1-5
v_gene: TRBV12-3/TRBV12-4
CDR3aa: CASSNSGPQHF

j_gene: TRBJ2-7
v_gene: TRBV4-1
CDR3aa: CASSALGGVSYEQYF

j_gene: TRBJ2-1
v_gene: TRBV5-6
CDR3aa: CASSLLKGNNEQFF

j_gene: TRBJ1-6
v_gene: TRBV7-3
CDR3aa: CASSTSGSYNSPLHF

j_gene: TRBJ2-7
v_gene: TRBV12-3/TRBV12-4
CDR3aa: CASSLEQAHYEQYF

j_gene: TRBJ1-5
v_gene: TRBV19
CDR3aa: CASSWRVGEYSNQPQHF

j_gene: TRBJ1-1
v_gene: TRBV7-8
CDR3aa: CASSLFGFGRGGNTEAFF

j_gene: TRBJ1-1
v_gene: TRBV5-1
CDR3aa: CASSFRKGAEAFF

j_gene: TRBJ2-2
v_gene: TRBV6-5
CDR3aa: CASSRDYAGELFF

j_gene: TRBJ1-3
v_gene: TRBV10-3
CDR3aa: CAISESAGGLSGNTIYF

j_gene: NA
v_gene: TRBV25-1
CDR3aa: CASSARTGRLSYEQYF

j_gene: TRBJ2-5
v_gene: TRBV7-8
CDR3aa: CASSLGPGDRGETQYF

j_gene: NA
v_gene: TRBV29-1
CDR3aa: CSESYEQYF

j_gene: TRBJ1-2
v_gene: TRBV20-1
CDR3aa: CSASTRSGGVYGYTF

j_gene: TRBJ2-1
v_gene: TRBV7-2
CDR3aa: CASSLGHANNEQFF

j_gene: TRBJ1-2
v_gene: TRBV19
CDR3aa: CASSLIDRAAGYTF

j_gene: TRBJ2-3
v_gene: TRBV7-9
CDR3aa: CASSTYGGVEDTQYF

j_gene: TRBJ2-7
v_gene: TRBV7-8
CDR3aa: CASSFDWSYEQYF

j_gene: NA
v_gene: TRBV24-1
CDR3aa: CATSDPTLAGGYNEQFF

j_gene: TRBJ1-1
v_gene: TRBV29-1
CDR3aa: CSVEADVEAFF

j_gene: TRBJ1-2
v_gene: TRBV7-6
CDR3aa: CASSDTGGDGYTF

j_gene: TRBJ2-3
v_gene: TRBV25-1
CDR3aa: CASSERRGGTDTQYF

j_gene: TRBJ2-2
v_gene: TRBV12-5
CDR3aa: CASGPDGELFF

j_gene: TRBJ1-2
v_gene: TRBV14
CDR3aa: CASSQDAWPGGGYTF

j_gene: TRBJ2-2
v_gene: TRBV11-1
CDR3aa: CASSGRGPIGTGELFF

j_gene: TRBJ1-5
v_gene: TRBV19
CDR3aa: CASSPTSNQPQHF

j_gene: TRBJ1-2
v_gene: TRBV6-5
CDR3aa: CASSQGPGDYGYTF

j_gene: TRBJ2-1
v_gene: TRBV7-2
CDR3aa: CASSLASTSGREQFF

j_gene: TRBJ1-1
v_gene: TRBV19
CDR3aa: CASSRLLTGGMNTEAFF

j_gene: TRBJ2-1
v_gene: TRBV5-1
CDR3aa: CASRPLGSYNEQFF

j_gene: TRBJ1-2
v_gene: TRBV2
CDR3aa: CASTQDRQNYGYTF

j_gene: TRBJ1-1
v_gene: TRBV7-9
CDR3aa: CASSLADRTEAFF

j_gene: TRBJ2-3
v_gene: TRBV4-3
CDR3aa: CASSQDRTGVDTQYF

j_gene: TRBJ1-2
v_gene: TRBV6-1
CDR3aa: CASSEGGRGYGYTF

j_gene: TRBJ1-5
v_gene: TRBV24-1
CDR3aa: CATMRDRGHNQPQHF

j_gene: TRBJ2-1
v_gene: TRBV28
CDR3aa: CASSRLAGAHNEQFF

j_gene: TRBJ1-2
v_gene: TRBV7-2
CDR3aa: CASSLGVSAYGYTF

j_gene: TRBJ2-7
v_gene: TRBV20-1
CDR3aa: CSARKLTGPSEQYF

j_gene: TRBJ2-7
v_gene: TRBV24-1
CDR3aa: CATSDSRLAEQYF

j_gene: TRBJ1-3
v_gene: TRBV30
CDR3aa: CAWSVDLHSGNTIYF

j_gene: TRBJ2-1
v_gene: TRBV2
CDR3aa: CASSDRQALPYNEQFF

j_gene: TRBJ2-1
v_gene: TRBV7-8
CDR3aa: CASSLGQADEQFF

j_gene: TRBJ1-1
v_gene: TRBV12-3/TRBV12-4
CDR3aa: CASSGAGATEAFF